This T cell receptor (beta chain) was profiled in a study of blood T cell repertoires in COVID-19. Overall study context: Sample material is recorded as cDNA or gDNA derived from T cells, B-cell-depleted T cells, or PBMCs.

Trimming cost V 1 base and J 4 bases, with 7 bases left between them. The CDR3 covers 13 residues. Germline CDR1 SEHNR, CDR2 FQNEAQ (reference sequence). The table came from immunoSEQ multiplex PCR; TCRdb's copy has only in-frame clones and leaves some out. Among about 260,000 clones listed, 75% to 90% were seen once. This receptor was obtained from a woman aged 70-85 years with COVID-19, enrolled during active disease. The rearrangement links TRBV7-9 to TRBJ1-2; D is undetermined. Sequenced: peripheral blood. In nucleotides, the CDR3 is TGTGCCAGCAGCTTAGATTCTAGCTATGGCTACACCTTC. Amino acid sequence: CASSLDSSYGYTF.